The present TCR beta chain was sequenced within a study of cytomegalovirus exposure and HLA in healthy donors (dated by TCRdb to about 2017). About the study as a whole: An earlier analysis of 587 of the donors reported about 260 Gb of sequence data and approximately 120 million unique TCR beta sequences obtained from some 170 million T cells. An early release that covered about 640 HLA-typed donors contained approximately 300 gigabases of sequencing data and tens of millions of unique TCR sequences. Among the roughly 390 genotyped donors, around 81% belonged to the genetic ancestry cluster associated with self-reported Caucasian donors. The aim of the study was to test whether cataloging public T cell receptors could identify signatures of past pathogen exposure. The study used immunosequencing to profile the T cell repertoires of more than 650 subjects and linked those repertoires to cytomegalovirus serostatus. A separate validation cohort of 100 to 150 different subjects was used in addition to the approximately 700-subject first cohort. The study combined high-throughput TCR immunosequencing, statistical association of individual TCRs with disease status, and machine learning to predict cytomegalovirus infection status. In a later analysis, previously published TCR beta repertoires from 666 donors were re-analyzed and high-resolution HLA genotyping was added so that TCR occurrence patterns could be studied. The later analysis used no new phenotypic data to find candidate immune exposures, relying instead on TCR beta sequences and their occurrence across donors. To decide whether each TCR beta V gene segment behaved as functional or pseudogenic, an earlier analysis of some 600 of the donors relied on high-throughput TCR beta sequencing. Alongside the repertoire data, information on donor age, sex, ethnicity and CMV serostatus was compiled. In a later genetic analysis, genome-wide SNP genotypes for 398 of the 666 donors were used, and that subset was treated as a discovery cohort. All discovery cohort repertoires had been generated using a single sequencing platform. Both class I and class II loci were covered by HLA typing, at four-digit resolution. Typing coverage varied by locus: roughly 629-630 donors for A, B, C, DRB1 and DQB1; roughly 560 for DQA1; approximately 570 for DPA1; approximately 450 for DPB1. Four to six DR-DQ haplotypes were handled as single units for association and clustering, since linkage in the cohort was strong. Across 398 genotyped donors of the cohort, an average of approximately 240,000 unique TCR beta nucleotide sequences per donor were sequenced, and roughly 20% of those sequences were non-productive. Study-wide conclusions, independent of this receptor: CMV serostatus was the only immune exposure information available for the cohort. Compared with the roughly 720-donor mean, donors in an Asian-associated ancestry cluster had fewer N-insertions in productive TCRs, according to a later genetic analysis. Most TCR sequences were observed very rarely across donors, whereas some public TCRs were present in many individuals. In a later analysis, HLA-associated TCR beta chains showed more clonal expansion and lower generation probabilities than non-associated chains that were equally common. A further reported finding was that TCR beta sequences accurately predicted the HLA-A and HLA-B alleles for most subjects in the first cohort. Linkage disequilibrium might explain the correlated functional status among segregating V segments, but an unknown experimental factor could not be excluded. A later analysis reported that several top co-occurrence clusters appeared linked to parvovirus B19, influenza, CMV and Epstein-Barr virus. In both the original and validation cohorts, the classifier was reported to diagnose cytomegalovirus status with high specificity and sensitivity. When HLA alleles, especially DR and DQ, strongly co-occurred, TCR associations were difficult to assign to individual alleles. A later analysis found that most CMV-associated TCR beta chains appeared HLA-restricted, with HLA associations seemingly driven largely by CMV exposure. The presence/absence analyses assumed that sequencing depth was roughly uniform across donors, and that assumption may not be true. Because counts were too low, more than 15 rarely observed V segments, including chromosome 9 orphons, were left out of the earlier analysis of 587 of the donors. A group of highly shared sequence variants was considered likely to be a technical artifact of the sequencing pipeline. A few of the identified cytomegalovirus-associated TCR beta chains were confirmed in vitro to be specific for cytomegalovirus antigens. A later genetic analysis associated a missense DCLRE1C variant with V-gene and J-gene trimming of TCR beta chains, and an independent cohort replicated the association. Because HLA typing was unavailable for some donors at each locus, only the typed subset was used in association tests. In an earlier analysis of some 540 of the donors, most TCR beta V segments appeared in productive rearrangements about 87% or about 30% of the time, broadly matching IMGT annotations. Some IMGT-functional V segments, including TRBV6-2 and TRBV6-3, could not be distinguished by the 87-base-pair reads and were therefore excluded. In the study, around 150 TCR beta chains were listed as associated with cytomegalovirus. In a later analysis, 16,951 TCR beta sequences were associated with specific HLA alleles at a false discovery rate of 0.05. It was suggested by the authors that the approach could potentially be generalized to other disease states and immunological phenotypes. According to a later analysis, TCR association rates differed among HLA loci, with DRB1 alleles showing the most associated TCRs and HLA-C alleles showing the fewest. In this cohort, only TCR beta chains were sequenced, and detectable features were limited by the absence of alpha or paired-chain data.

The library was built by means of the immunoSEQ multiplex PCR assay. For the multiplex PCR, a mixture combining 60 forward primers for TCR Vbeta segments and 13 reverse primers for TCR Jbeta segments was used. A multiplex PCR assay on genomic DNA amplified the CDR3 region of rearranged TCR beta genes. The amplified TCR beta libraries were sequenced on the Illumina HiSeq System as 87-base-pair reads. The study's own analysis went as follows. A later analysis tallied roughly 78 million unique TCR beta chains across the 666 repertoires, and some 10 million of those chains were shared by two or more donors. Raw reads were error-corrected and collapsed into unique sequences with a nearest-neighbor algorithm that merged closely related sequences to remove PCR and sequencing errors. Alignment of CDR3 sequences to IMGT reference sequences was used to assign V, D and J gene segments. For a sequence to be retained, a match of at least six nucleotides was required to both a V gene segment and a J gene segment. Rearrangements were called productive when the CDR3 lacked stop codons and stayed in frame with V and J; all others were non-productive. CDR3 was defined by IMGT convention, running from the second conserved V-encoded cysteine to the conserved J-encoded phenylalanine. In an earlier analysis of roughly 610 of the donors, sequences lacking an unambiguous match to a single V gene segment were excluded. An earlier analysis of several hundred of the donors called V segments functional above 56.7% productive rearrangements and segregating when the between-donor standard deviation exceeded 5%. To diagnose cytomegalovirus status from the catalog of TCR beta chain sequences, a statistical classification framework was built. In a later analysis, V and J genes were assigned by comparing TCR nucleotide sequences against IMGT/GENE-DB human TR gene sequences. The TCRdist pipeline was used in a later analysis to assign CDR3 sequences and most-parsimonious VDJ recombination scenarios. In a later analysis, each TCR beta chain was defined by its CDR3 amino acid sequence together with its V-gene family, and reads without a unique V-gene family were excluded. As a way to deal with suspected cross-contamination and a sequencing artifact, a later analysis dropped roughly 600 nucleotide sequences that were highly shared and had low generation probability. A later analysis calculated a clonal expansion index for each public chain from normalized within-repertoire ranks of inferred template counts. In a later analysis, generation probabilities were computed with a VDJ recombination model fitted to out-of-frame rearrangements, and the resulting probabilities were checked against IGoR. In a later analysis, TCR-TCR, TCR-HLA and TCR-CMV co-occurrence was scored with hypergeometric tests, and a repertoire-size bias correction was applied to TCR pairs. False discovery rates were estimated in a later analysis by permuting HLA or CMV assignments 20 times. In a later analysis, co-occurring TCRs were grouped using DBSCAN, and TCRdist sequence similarity was added for clustering within HLA-allele-positive subsets. Co-occurrence clustering excluded repertoires with fewer than 30,000 or more than 120,000 public chains, plus five with anomalous nucleotide sharing. Entries here come from immuneACCESS through TCRdb and include only in-frame sequences with V and J called. Some clones fail to appear in such tables; in the studies checked, an unresolved V gene covers under half of the shortfall, and the cause of the remainder is unknown. That table furnishes V, J and clone size, whereas the DNA furnished D and trimming. The sample records more than 90,000 clones, approximately 80% of which are singletons. Of the sample, 2.5% to 3.5% is held by the ten largest clones.

The CDR3 holds 11 amino acids from the cysteine to the phenylalanine. Of the read, only the CDR3 DNA is kept; its 33 bases are in frame from base 1. The germline V gene yields SGHTS for CDR1 and YDEGEE for CDR2. Trimming at the junction amounts to 4 bases on V and 8 bases on J, and the germline ends lie 9 bases apart. On this clone: Its antigen target is currently unknown. No base-level quality is on record; no much larger clone is a single base apart.

The cohort was made up of 650 to 700 healthy bone marrow donors. Cohort members were all nominally healthy when sampled, although unrecorded immune exposures were likely present. The donor tested CMV seropositive and was one of the 289 seropositive cohort members. A peripheral blood sample was collected from each donor, and TCR beta sequencing was performed on peripheral blood mononuclear cells. The Qiagen DNeasy Blood Extraction Kit was used to extract genomic DNA from the blood cell samples. The clonotype comes from a woman aged 18-29 years in good health and CMV-seropositive. The specimen sequenced was PBMCs. Rearrangement joined TRBV5-8 to TRBJ1-2, with the D gene uncertain. The DNA reads as follows: TGTGCCAGCAGCCCATTCGGGGGCTACACCTTC. It is translated as CASSPFGGYTF.